The clone carrying this TCR beta chain was counted ten times or more. MiXCR, run by TCRdb on the RACE reads, gives a single entry per CDR3 protein. The repertoire includes 60,000 to 75,000 distinct CDR3 sequences, around 7% of them detected once, and approximately 1.7% sits in the top ten. This sample is part of a study of human T cells and chemical hapten exposure. In the study overall: Each patient's scalp received weekly diphenylcyclopropenone throughout the approximately 23-week study. The patients, most of them female, presented with alopecia areata, totalis or universalis.

This CDR3 region has 12 residues. The germline gives CDR1 LGHDT, CDR2 YNNKEL (reference sequence). V was pared by 6 bases and J by 4 bases, with 2 bases of the junction left unmatched. Specified time point: pre-sensitization, week 0. This sample's treatment: therapeutic diphenylcyclopropenone sensitization with weekly scalp DPC. Unfractionated whole blood yielded the extracted total RNA. This TCR derives from a woman younger than 45 with alopecia areata. Some clones in this sample may be carry-over from other donors' samples. The chain joins TRBV3-1 to TRBJ2-7, with 8 bases aligning to TRBD2. The specimen was whole blood, collected in connection with sensitization to the hapten diphenylcyclopropenone (DPC). CDR3 coding DNA: TGTGCCAGCAGGTTAGCGGGGTACGAGCAGTACTTC. This codes for CASRLAGYEQYF.